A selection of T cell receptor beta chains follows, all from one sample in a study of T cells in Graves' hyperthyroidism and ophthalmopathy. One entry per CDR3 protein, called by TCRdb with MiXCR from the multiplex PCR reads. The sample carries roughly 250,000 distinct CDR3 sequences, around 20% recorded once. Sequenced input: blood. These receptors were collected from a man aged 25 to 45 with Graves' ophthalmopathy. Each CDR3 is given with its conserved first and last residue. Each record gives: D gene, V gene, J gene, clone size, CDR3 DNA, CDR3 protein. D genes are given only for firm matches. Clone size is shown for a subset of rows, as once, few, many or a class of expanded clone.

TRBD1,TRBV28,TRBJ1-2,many,TGTGCCAGCAGTCCCGGTGGCAGGGGGATCGACTATGGCTACACCTTC,CASSPGGRGIDYGYTF
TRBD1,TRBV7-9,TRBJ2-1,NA,TGTGCCAGCAGCGGGCATGACAGGGGACTGTTCTTC,CASSGHDRGLFF
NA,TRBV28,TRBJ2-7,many,TGTGCCAGCACCCCCATGGGAAAAGGCTACGAGCAGTACTTC,CASTPMGKGYEQYF
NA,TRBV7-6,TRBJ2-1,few,TGTGCCAGCAGCTTCAACAGTTACAATGAGCAGTTCTTC,CASSFNSYNEQFF
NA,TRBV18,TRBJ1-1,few,TGTGCCAGCTCCCCGGGATCCTCTGGCCCTGAAGCTTTCTTT,CASSPGSSGPEAFF
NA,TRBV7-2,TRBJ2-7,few,TGTGCCAGCGGGAGGGGGAGGTACGAGCAGTACTTC,CASGRGRYEQYF
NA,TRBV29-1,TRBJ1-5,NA,TGCAGCGTTGCGCCCGGAGGGTTCGATCAGCCCCAGCATTTT,CSVAPGGFDQPQHF
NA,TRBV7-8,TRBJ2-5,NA,TGTGCCAGCAGCTTAGGGCCCAGCCAGGCAAAGACCCAGTACTTC,CASSLGPSQAKTQYF
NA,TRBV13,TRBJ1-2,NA,TGTGCCAGCAGCTTAGATGACACGAGTCACGGCTACACCTTC,CASSLDDTSHGYTF
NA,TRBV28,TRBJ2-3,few,TGTGCCAGCAGTTTTGCGATGGGGACCCGAACAGATACGCAGTATTTT,CASSFAMGTRTDTQYF
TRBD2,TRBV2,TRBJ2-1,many,TGTGCCAGCAGACTCGGGACTAGCGGGTACAATGAGCAGTTCTTC,CASRLGTSGYNEQFF
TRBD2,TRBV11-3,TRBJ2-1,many,TGTGCCAGCAGCTTAGCTAGCGGGAGGGGGGAGCAGTTCTTC,CASSLASGRGEQFF
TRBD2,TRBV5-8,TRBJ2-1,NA,TGTGCCAGCAGCTTGGGCGGGAGGGTTTACAATGAGCAGTTCTTC,CASSLGGRVYNEQFF
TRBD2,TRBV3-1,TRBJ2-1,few,TGTGCCAGCAGCCCCCCCGGGACTAGTTTTAATGAGCAGTTCTTC,CASSPPGTSFNEQFF
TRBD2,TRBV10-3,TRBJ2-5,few,TGTGCCATCTTAAAGCGGGAGGCAATGGAGACCCAGTACTTC,CAILKREAMETQYF
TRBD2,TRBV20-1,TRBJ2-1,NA,TGCAGTGCCAGCCCGCACCTAGCGGGAGCCTACAATGAGCAGTTCTTC,CSASPHLAGAYNEQFF
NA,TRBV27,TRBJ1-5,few,TGTGCCAGCAGTGGAAGGGGCCCGTATAGCAATCAGCCCCAGCATTTT,CASSGRGPYSNQPQHF
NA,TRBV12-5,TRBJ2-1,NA,TGTGCTAGTGGTTTGGTCGGGGATGAGCAGTTCTTC,CASGLVGDEQFF
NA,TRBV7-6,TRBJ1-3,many,TGTGCCAGCAGCCAGGGTCCGGGGTACTCTGGAAACACCATATATTTT,CASSQGPGYSGNTIYF
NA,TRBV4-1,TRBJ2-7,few,TGCGCCAGCAGCCAAGGGGAAGGGTTCTCCGCCTACGAGCAGTACTTC,CASSQGEGFSAYEQYF
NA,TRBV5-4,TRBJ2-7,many,TGTGCCAGCAGCTCGCCGGAAGAAAACGAGCAGTACTTC,CASSSPEENEQYF
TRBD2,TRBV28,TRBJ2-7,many,TGTGCCAGCAGTCCCATAGCGGGAGGGCACGAGCAGTACTTC,CASSPIAGGHEQYF
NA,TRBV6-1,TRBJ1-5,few,TGTGCCAGCAGTGGGGGGCTGGAGCAGCCCCAGCATTTT,CASSGGLEQPQHF
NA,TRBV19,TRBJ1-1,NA,TGTGCCAGTAGTATAGACGGAGACACTGAAGCTTTCTTT,CASSIDGDTEAFF
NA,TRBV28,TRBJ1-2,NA,TGTGCCAGCAGTAAAACAGGGTGGGGCTATGGCTACACCTTC,CASSKTGWGYGYTF
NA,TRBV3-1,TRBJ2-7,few,TGTGCCAGCAGCCAAGATGGGAGCATAGCTACCTTGGACTTC,CASSQDGSIATLDF
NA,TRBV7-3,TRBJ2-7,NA,TGTGCCAGCAGCCTAGAAAAATTAACCTACGAGCAGTACTTC,CASSLEKLTYEQYF
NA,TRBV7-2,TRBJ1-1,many,TGTGCCAGCAGCCCCCCCTCTCGGAACACTGAAGCTTTCTTT,CASSPPSRNTEAFF
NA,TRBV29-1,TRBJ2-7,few,TGCAGCGTTATGCAGATCGACGAGCAGTACTTC,CSVMQIDEQYF
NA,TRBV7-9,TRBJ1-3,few,TGTGCCAGCAGCCCCCCGCGGCATGGAAACACCATATATTTT,CASSPPRHGNTIYF
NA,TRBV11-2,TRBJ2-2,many,TGTGCCAGCAGTCGGGGGGCCCGCGCCGGGGAGCTGTTTTTT,CASSRGARAGELFF
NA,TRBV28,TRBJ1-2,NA,TGTGCCAGCAGTCGCCAGGCGATTGACTATGGCTACACCTTC,CASSRQAIDYGYTF
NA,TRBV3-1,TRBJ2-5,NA,TGTGCCAGCAGCCCCCGGGACTTATGGGAGACCCAGTACTTC,CASSPRDLWETQYF
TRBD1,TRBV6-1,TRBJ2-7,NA,TGTGCCAGCAGGCCGCAGGGGGCAAGTTACGAGCAGTACTTC,CASRPQGASYEQYF
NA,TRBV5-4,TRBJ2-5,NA,TGTGCCAGCAGCGGAGGTACTACCCAGCACTTC,CASSGGTTQHF
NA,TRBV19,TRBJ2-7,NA,TGTGCCAGTAGTATAGGGGACGGCTTTGAGCAGTACTTC,CASSIGDGFEQYF
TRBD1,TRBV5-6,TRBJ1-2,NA,TGTGCCAGCAGTCGGGGTGGGGACAGGGAAGGTGGCTACACCTTC,CASSRGGDREGGYTF
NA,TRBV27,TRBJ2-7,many,TGTGCCAGCAGTCCGCTTCAGGGAGGCTACGAGCAGTACTTC,CASSPLQGGYEQYF
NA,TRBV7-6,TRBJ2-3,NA,TGTGCCCGCAGCTTAGACGGGGAGTTCACAGATACGCAGTATTTT,CARSLDGEFTDTQYF
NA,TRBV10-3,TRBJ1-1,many,TGTGCCATCAGTGTTACAGTTGGAACTGAAGCTTTCTTT,CAISVTVGTEAFF
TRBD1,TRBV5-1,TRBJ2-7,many,TGCGCCAGCAGCTTGTCAGGGACAGAGTACGAGCAGTACTTC,CASSLSGTEYEQYF
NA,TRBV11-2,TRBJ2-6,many,TGTGCCAGCACCCCCGGGGTTTCTGGGGCCAACGTCCTGACTTTC,CASTPGVSGANVLTF
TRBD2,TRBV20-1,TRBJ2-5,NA,TGCAGTGCTAGAGGCCACCTACTAGCGGGAGCGGGAGAGACCCAGTACTTC,CSARGHLLAGAGETQYF
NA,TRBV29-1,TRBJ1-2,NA,TGCAGCGTTGAACGCGCTAACTATGGCTACACCTTC,CSVERANYGYTF
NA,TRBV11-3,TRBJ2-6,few,TGTGCCAGCAACTCTAGGGTCTCTGGGGCCAACGTCCTGACTTTC,CASNSRVSGANVLTF
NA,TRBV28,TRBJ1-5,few,TGTGCCAGCAGTCCCTTCTACAAGTATAGCAATCAGCCCCAGCATTTT,CASSPFYKYSNQPQHF
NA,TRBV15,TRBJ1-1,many,TGTGCCACCAGCAGAGATAGAATTGTCGGCACGGCGAACACTGAAGCTTTCTTT,CATSRDRIVGTANTEAFF
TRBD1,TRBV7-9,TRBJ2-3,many,TGTGCCAGCAGCTTCGCCGGGACAGGGGAACCAAGCACAGATACGCAGTATTTT,CASSFAGTGEPSTDTQYF
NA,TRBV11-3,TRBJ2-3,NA,TGTGCCAGCAGCTCCCTGACCCAACCAGGAACAGATACGCAGTATTTT,CASSSLTQPGTDTQYF
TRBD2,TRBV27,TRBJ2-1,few,TGTGCCAGCAGTCCACTAGCGGGAGGCTCCAATGAGCAGTTCTTC,CASSPLAGGSNEQFF
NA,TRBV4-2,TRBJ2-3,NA,TGTGCCAGCAGCCAAGGACTAGATATAGGAGATACGCAGTATTTT,CASSQGLDIGDTQYF
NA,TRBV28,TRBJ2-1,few,TGTGCCAGCAGTTTGACAAAGCAGTTCTTC,CASSLTKQFF
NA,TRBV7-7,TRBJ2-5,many,TGTGCTAGCAGCGTCACGGGCGTGGGCCTCGGGGAGACCCAGTACTTC,CASSVTGVGLGETQYF
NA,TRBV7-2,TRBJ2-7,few,TGTGCCAGCAGCTACAATAGCGGAACCTACGAGCAGTACTTC,CASSYNSGTYEQYF
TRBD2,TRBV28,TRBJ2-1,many,TGTGCCAGCAGTTTAAGCGGGAGGGCCAGGAATGAGCAGTTCTTC,CASSLSGRARNEQFF
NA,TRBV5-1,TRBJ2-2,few,TGCGCCAGCAGCTTGGGACAGGCCACCGGGGAGCTGTTTTTT,CASSLGQATGELFF
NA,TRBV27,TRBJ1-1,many,TGTGCCAGCAGTGGCTTGGGGGGCGCGGGCACTGAAGCTTTCTTT,CASSGLGGAGTEAFF
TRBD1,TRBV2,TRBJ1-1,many,TGTGCCAGCAGACAGGGACAGGGGTTCACTGAAGCTTTCTTT,CASRQGQGFTEAFF